Reported below is one T cell receptor beta chain. Building the TCR beta libraries relied on iRepertoire HTBI primers, and CDR3 regions underwent Arm-PCR. TCRdb recomputed calls from the multiplex PCR reads with MiXCR, one row per CDR3 protein. The sample has under 700,000 distinct CDR3 sequences, about 15% seen once. Regarding time point: newly diagnosed GD, antithyroid drugs for less than 3 months. RNA isolated from PBMCs was used to make the TCR library. The data belong to a study of regulatory T cells in long-lasting Graves disease. With 3 bases removed from V and 9 bases from J, the gap between germline ends came to 15 bases. This CDR3 contains 13 residues. Per the germline V gene, CDR1 is MGHDK and CDR2 is SYGVNS. The data were also submitted as part of a second study, on T cells in Graves' hyperthyroidism and ophthalmopathy. Per that study: Graves' hyperthyroidism is called stable when ophthalmopathy does not progress within 18 months. Primed by the HTBI set, a first-round RT-PCR was run on the TCR CDR3.

This receptor was identified in a woman aged 35-60 years with Graves disease. The V and J genes are TRBV25-1 and TRBJ2-7, with D perhaps matching TRBD2 (5 bases). The specimen was peripheral blood mononuclear cells (PBMCs), collected at new diagnosis, from a patient treated with antithyroid drugs. The CDR3 region is CASSETGNRVQYF. DNA for the CDR3: TGTGCCAGCAGTGAGACGGGGAACAGAGTGCAGTACTTC.